This entry concerns a single T cell receptor beta chain. The target antigen is unknown. An end of the junction differs from the germline gene, which may be a read error. The sample belongs to a study of read filtering for tumor transcriptome and immune sequencing. Study-wide context: Revised staging placed 8 or 9 patients in R-ISS I, about 17 in II, six or seven in III. DNase treatment preceded whole-transcriptome library preparation.

Findings and limits, study-wide: IR-seq and RNA-seq agreed better without single-read clonotypes. Even smaller IR-seq throughput identified most shared clonotypes.

The germline V gene encodes CDR1 DFQATT and CDR2 SNEGSKA (reference sequence). The length of the CDR3 is 15 residues. The library was built from roughly 400 ng RNA with molecular barcoded adaptors for alpha/delta and beta/gamma chains. MiXCR, run by TCRdb on the reads, gives a single entry per CDR3 protein. The top ten clones hold 45% of a sample with over 55,000 distinct CDR3 sequences, approximately 13% of them seen once. This receptor was obtained from a donor aged 40 or over with multiple myeloma. V gene TRBV20-1 combines with J gene TRBJ2-3; weak D call: TRBD2 (5 bases). Sequencing used a population of CD138-negative cells sorted from bone marrow. This CDR3 reads CSAGDTRGSTDTQYF. The CDR3 DNA sequence: TGCAGTGCTGGAGATACTAGAGGAAGCACAGATACGCAGTATTTT.